This T cell receptor beta chain was sequenced during a study of CD8 T cells in ankylosing spondylitis. Whole-study results and caveats: In the blood and synovial fluid of reactive arthritis, some motif variants had been previously reported. Clones tied to disease were said to be significantly enriched in matched ankylosing spondylitis synovial fluid.

Regarding this clonotype: No antigen is known for it.

Each TCR beta library was made by quantitative 5'-RACE that incorporated molecular barcodes. TCRdb called the 5' RACE reads again in MiXCR, with one record for every CDR3 protein. The profile shows about 150,000 distinct CDR3 sequences, 30% to 40% of them singletons. CDR3 length equals 13 residues. The germline CDR1 and CDR2 sequences are MNHEY and SMNVEV (reference sequence). Trimming stripped 6 bases from V and 8 bases from J, with 17 bases between. Sequencing used synovial fluid, either unsorted or a sorted T cell fraction (not recorded which). The sequence came from a male donor with ankylosing spondylitis. This chain joins TRBV27 and TRBJ2-7; possibly TRBD1 for D (5 bases). The CDR3 region has the DNA TGTGCCAGCAGAAGGGGCCCCTCTTTCAAGCAGTACTTC. It encodes CASRRGPSFKQYF.